A selection of T cell receptor beta chains follows, all from one sample in a study of low-dose radiotherapy and immunotherapy resistance in tumors. TCRdb called the reads again in MiXCR, with one record for every CDR3 protein. The sample has some 71,000 distinct CDR3 sequences; around 32% are singletons. Sequencing was performed on PBMCs, taken before treatment. The source of these receptors is a female donor with ovarian cancer. Both conserved end residues are part of each CDR3. D genes are given only for firm matches. Clone size appears in some rows only: once, few, many, or a class for an expanded clone.

D gene: .
clone size: many
J gene: TRBJ2-7
V gene: TRBV6-6
CDR3 DNA: TGTGCCAGCAGTGTCGGACAGACCTACGAGCAGTACTTC
CDR3 protein: CASSVGQTYEQYF

D gene: TRBD1
clone size: many
J gene: TRBJ1-4
V gene: TRBV7-8
CDR3 DNA: TGTGCCAGCAGCTTAGACTATGGCAGGGGGAGAGAAAAACTGTTTTTT
CDR3 protein: CASSLDYGRGREKLFF

D gene: TRBD2
clone size: many
J gene: TRBJ2-3
V gene: TRBV7-3
CDR3 DNA: TGTGCCAGCAGCCGGAATAGCGGGGACGGCACAGATACGCAGTATTTT
CDR3 protein: CASSRNSGDGTDTQYF

D gene: .
clone size: many
J gene: TRBJ1-1
V gene: TRBV13
CDR3 DNA: TGTGCCAGCAGCTTCACTGAAGCATTGAACACTGAAGCTTTCTTT
CDR3 protein: CASSFTEALNTEAFF

D gene: .
clone size: .
J gene: TRBJ1-2
V gene: TRBV5-6
CDR3 DNA: TGTGCCAGCAGCCCAGTGCGGGAGGTTAGTGGCTACACCTTC
CDR3 protein: CASSPVREVSGYTF

D gene: .
clone size: many
J gene: TRBJ2-6
V gene: TRBV4-2
CDR3 DNA: TGTGCCAGCAGCCATCGGGGCTCTGGGGCCAACGTCCTGACTTTC
CDR3 protein: CASSHRGSGANVLTF

D gene: .
clone size: many
J gene: TRBJ1-4
V gene: TRBV12-3/TRBV12-4
CDR3 DNA: TGTGCCAGCAGTTTTATCCTCAGGGGTGAAAAACTGTTTTTT
CDR3 protein: CASSFILRGEKLFF

D gene: TRBD2
clone size: many
J gene: TRBJ2-1
V gene: TRBV6-1
CDR3 DNA: TGTGCCAGCAGTGAAGCGGGACTAGCAACCGAGCAGTTCTTC
CDR3 protein: CASSEAGLATEQFF

D gene: .
clone size: many
J gene: TRBJ2-2
V gene: TRBV5-4
CDR3 DNA: TGTGCCAGCAGCTCCTTCCCCAGCTTCACCGGGGAGCTGTTTTTT
CDR3 protein: CASSSFPSFTGELFF

D gene: .
clone size: .
J gene: TRBJ1-1
V gene: TRBV2
CDR3 DNA: TGTGCCAGCGTACAGGGTAGATGGGACACTGAAGCTTTCTTT
CDR3 protein: CASVQGRWDTEAFF

D gene: .
clone size: many
J gene: TRBJ2-7
V gene: TRBV7-8
CDR3 DNA: TGTGCCAGCAGCAATGTACTTCTGGGCGAGCAGTACTTC
CDR3 protein: CASSNVLLGEQYF

D gene: .
clone size: many
J gene: TRBJ2-2
V gene: TRBV24-1
CDR3 DNA: TGTGCCACAACCAGCGGTCAAAGGGGGGAGCTGTTTTTT
CDR3 protein: CATTSGQRGELFF

D gene: .
clone size: many
J gene: TRBJ1-1
V gene: TRBV28
CDR3 DNA: TGTGCCAGCAGTTCACATCCGGGACGAATGAACACTGAAGCTTTCTTT
CDR3 protein: CASSSHPGRMNTEAFF

D gene: TRBD2
clone size: many
J gene: TRBJ2-5
V gene: TRBV9
CDR3 DNA: TGTGCCAGCAGCGACCCTGGACTAGCGGGGGTGGAGACCCAGTACTTC
CDR3 protein: CASSDPGLAGVETQYF

D gene: TRBD1
clone size: many
J gene: TRBJ2-7
V gene: TRBV29-1
CDR3 DNA: TGCAGCGTTGGGGGTGGACAGGACAAGGCCTACGAGCAGTACTTC
CDR3 protein: CSVGGGQDKAYEQYF

D gene: .
clone size: once
J gene: TRBJ2-2
V gene: TRBV13
CDR3 DNA: TGTGCCATTTGGACCGTTGGTGGGGAGCTGTTTTTT
CDR3 protein: CAIWTVGGELFF

D gene: .
clone size: .
J gene: TRBJ2-7
V gene: TRBV5-1
CDR3 DNA: TGCGCCAGCAGCTTGACGGGAAAAAGCTCCTACGAGCAGTACTTC
CDR3 protein: CASSLTGKSSYEQYF